This TCR beta chain was sequenced for a study of CD8 T cells in ankylosing spondylitis. General study results and limits: About 8 highly homologous variants made up a TCR beta motif, and this motif appeared characteristic of ankylosing spondylitis blood.

Points on this clonotype: Its target is unknown.

A quantitative 5'-RACE method, one with molecular barcodes, was used to make TCR beta libraries. TCRdb called the 5' RACE reads again in MiXCR, with one record for every CDR3 protein. This table has about 150,000 distinct CDR3 sequences, 25% to 35% appearing once. The CDR3 is 15 amino acids. The germline V and J ends were trimmed by 7 bases and 8 bases, with 23 bases remaining between them. CDR1 is MNHEY and CDR2 is SVGEGT in the germline V gene. This TCR was recovered from a male donor with ankylosing spondylitis. This chain connects TRBV6-2 or TRBV6-3 to TRBJ1-2; the D is unclear. The sample taken for sequencing was synovial fluid, either unsorted or a sorted T cell fraction (not recorded which). The CDR3 here is CASTTSIAVSGGYTF. CDR3 DNA sequence: TGTGCCAGCACCACCTCCATCGCGGTCTCGGGCGGCTACACCTTC.